These 8 T cell receptor beta chains were sequenced from one sample in a study of blood T cell repertoires in COVID-19. Assay used: immunoSEQ multiplex PCR; TCRdb lists only in-frame clones, some missing. The table shows under 250,000 clones, with approximately 83% occurring only once. The sample was peripheral blood. These receptors came from a man aged 40-50 years with acute or convalescent COVID-19.

The gene calls are TRBV13 and TRBJ2-7, with 11 bases that match TRBD1. The V and J ends lost 5 bases and 3 bases, in that order; junction bases with no gene match: 9. The germline V gene encodes CDR1 PRHDT and CDR2 FYEKMQ (reference sequence). The CDR3 totals 16 residues. The CDR3, as DNA: TGTGCCAGCAGCCAAAATACCGGGACAGGGGGCTACGAGCAGTACTTC. Its protein product is CASSQNTGTGGYEQYF.

This clone was recorded a few times. Additional DNA sequences in this sample encode the identical CDR3. This rearrangement joins TRBV14 to TRBJ2-2, with 13 bases fitting TRBD2. This CDR3 spans 16 amino acids. Losses at the gene ends were 4 bases for V and 7 bases for J; bases not matched to a gene: 6. In germline, CDR1 is SGHDN, CDR2 FVKESK. CDR3: CASSPLAGGPDGELFF. The CDR3 DNA follows: TGTGCCAGCAGCCCACTAGCGGGAGGGCCGGACGGGGAGCTGTTTTTT.

CDR3 in DNA: TGTGCCATCTCTCACGGGACTAGCGGGACAAATGAGCAGTTCTTC. Protein: CAISHGTSGTNEQFF. The rearrangement joins TRBV10-3 to TRBJ2-1; 13 bases are shared with TRBD2. V gave up 8 bases and J gave up 7 bases; unmatched junction bases: 8. The CDR3 covers 15 residues. CDR1 ENHRY and CDR2 SYGVKD come from the germline V gene.

CDR3 nucleotides: TGTGCTGAGGGAGGGAATTCCATAGAGAGCGTTAAGGATAGCAATCAGCCCCAGCATTTT. Amino acids: CAEGGNSIESVKDSNQPQHF. The chain recombines TRBV21-1 with TRBJ1-5. TRBV21-1 is shown as a pseudogene. This CDR3 has 20 amino acids.

The chain joins TRBV29-1 to TRBJ2-7, with D perhaps matching TRBD2 (6 bases). This CDR3 has 12 amino acids. Deletions cut 4 bases from V and 2 bases from J, with 9 bases between. Germline loops: CDR1 SQVTM, CDR2 ANQGSEA. CDR3 amino acids: CSVGGEAYEQYF. CDR3 in DNA: TGCAGCGTTGGCGGGGAAGCCTACGAGCAGTACTTC.

This chain connects TRBV3-1 (or the pseudogene TRBV3-2) to TRBJ1-3; 9 nucleotides match TRBD1. J gave up 8 bases and V 5 bases, and 7 bases lay outside the gene matches. The CDR3 covers 14 residues. CDR1 is LGHDT and CDR2 is YNNKEL in the germline V gene (reference sequence). CDR3 protein: CASSSTGGTDTIYF. The CDR3 DNA follows: TGTGCCAGCAGCTCCACAGGGGGCACGGACACCATATATTTT.

This chain links TRBV5-6 with TRBJ2-3; 12 bases fit TRBD2. The V gene end was trimmed by 3 bases and the J gene end by 0 bases; junction bases not matched to a gene: 5. This CDR3 comprises 17 residues. CDR1 and CDR2 from the germline V gene are SGHDT and YYEEEE. CDR3 in amino acids: CASSSKTSGSSTDTQYF. DNA for the CDR3: TGTGCCAGCAGCTCAAAGACTAGCGGGAGTAGCACAGATACGCAGTATTTT.

J is TRBJ2-2 and V is TRBV11-2; 7 bases agree with TRBD1. Germline V lookup: CDR1 SGHAT, CDR2 FQNNGV. The CDR3 extends over 17 amino acids. The V and J ends lost 0 bases and 2 bases, in that order; junction bases with no gene match: 6. The CDR3 region is CASSLELDRANTGELFF. The CDR3 nucleotides are TGTGCCAGCAGCTTAGAGTTAGACAGGGCTAACACCGGGGAGCTGTTTTTT.